The 6 T cell receptor beta chains below were found in one sample sequenced in a study of blood T cell repertoires in COVID-19. Clones were sequenced by immunoSEQ multiplex PCR, and TCRdb holds only the in-frame ones, with some missing. The table has about 340,000 clones, approximately 92% seen once; the top ten hold approximately 17%. Sequenced input: PBMCs or T cells enriched from blood (not recorded which). These receptor sequences come from a woman under 40 who had recovered from COVID-19.

V is TRBV28 and J is TRBJ2-7; D is unresolved. From germline, CDR1 is MDHEN and CDR2 SYDVKM. The CDR3 has 14 residues. Between the trimmed V and J ends, which lost 3 bases and 0 bases, there was a span of 9 bases. CDR3 nucleotide sequence: TGTGCCAGCAGTTTCATCAGATTCTCCTACGAGCAGTACTTC. This gives the protein CASSFIRFSYEQYF.

The V gene is TRBV10-3, the J gene TRBJ2-5; tentative D call: TRBD1 (6 bases). The CDR3 is 14 residues long. CDR1 ENHRY and CDR2 SYGVKD come from the germline V gene. Trimming left V 0 bases short and J 9 bases short, with 14 bases between. CDR3 sequence (DNA): TGTGCCATCAGTGAGTCGAGCCAGGGGTTGGCCCAGTACTTC. The encoded protein is CAISESSQGLAQYF.

The chain employs TRBV28 and TRBJ1-5, with D maybe TRBD1 (6 bases). V lost 4 bases and J lost 9, with 10 bases in between. Looked up from germline, CDR1 is MDHEN and CDR2 is SYDVKM. There are 12 residues in the CDR3. CDR3 in amino acids: CASSSQGLPQHF. CDR3 sequence (DNA): TGTGCCAGCAGTTCGCAGGGGTTGCCCCAGCATTTT.

The rearrangement links TRBV10-3 to TRBJ2-1, with D perhaps TRBD2 (5 bases). Trimming removed 6 bases at V and 5 bases at J, with 20 bases between. The V gene's germline CDR1 is ENHRY and CDR2 SYGVKD. The CDR3 extends over 16 amino acids. DNA of the CDR3: TGTGCCATCAGGCCCACCCCGGGCCTCGGGGACAATGAGCAGTTCTTC. It is translated as CAIRPTPGLGDNEQFF.

The chain employs TRBV18 and TRBJ2-3; D ambiguous. This CDR3 has 13 residues. Germline V gene lookup returns CDR1 KGHSH and CDR2 LQKENI. V was pared by 0 bases and J by 4 bases, with 5 bases between. The CDR3 sequence is CASSPPSSDTQYF. CDR3 coding DNA: TGTGCCAGCTCACCACCGTCATCAGATACGCAGTATTTT.

Only a few counts were recorded for this clone. The chain carries TRBV19 and TRBJ1-2; 7 nucleotides line up with TRBD1. V was clipped by 8 bases and J by 5 bases; unmatched bases: 8. The CDR3 runs to 13 residues. Germline V lookup: CDR1 LNHDA, CDR2 SQIVND (reference sequence). This CDR3 is CASRRGQLYGYTF. The CDR3 DNA sequence: TGTGCCAGTCGAAGGGGGCAGTTATATGGCTACACCTTC.